This T cell receptor beta chain comes out of a study of blood T cell repertoires in COVID-19 (dated by TCRdb to the early 2020s). Turning to the overall study: Collaborator samples came from the United States, Italy and Spain and covered acute and convalescent phases of COVID-19. The prospective study material was composed of cDNA or gDNA derived from T cells, B-cell-depleted T cells, or PBMCs. Subjects who had been exposed to COVID-19, were actively infected with it, or had recovered from it provided the deeply sampled blood TCRbeta repertoires that made up the dataset. A freely available public database, intended as a resource for researchers studying the immune response to SARS-CoV-2, is where the repertoires were released. The samples were drawn from two sources: the first 160 participants of the ongoing ImmuneRACE study, and 1,000 to 1,500 subjects contributed by 6 global collaborators. Sample metadata almost always included a de-identified subject ID, COVID-19 status, age in years and sex. Where HLA class I and class II types were available, the types were taken from metadata supplied by the sample provider, not from assay-based typing. The investigation overall reported the following: Clinical and demographic metadata were provided uncurated, with the amount varying by source and participant.

Collaborating institutions collected whole blood in K2EDTA tubes following their own protocols. Collaborator samples were shipped for TCRbeta analysis as frozen whole blood, isolated PBMCs, or DNA extracted from either sample type. Notes on this clone: Its antigen is unknown. Mismatch with germline at one junction end may stem from a read error.

CDR1 is given as MDHEN and CDR2 as SYDVKM, both from the germline V gene. The CDR3, from cysteine to phenylalanine, totals 15 residues. Of the read, only the CDR3 DNA is kept; its 45 bases are in frame from base 1. The immunoSEQ Assay, a bias-controlled multiplex PCR, was used to amplify TCRbeta CDR3 regions from genomic DNA. From the authors' description of their analysis: The number of nucleated cells in each sample was estimated from the amplification of reference gene primers within the assay. To quantify the absolute abundance of each unique TCRbeta CDR3 rearrangement, sequence reads were collapsed and filtered. Productive Simpson clonality was computed per sample as the square root of Simpson's diversity index over productive rearrangements. TCRdb obtained this table from immuneACCESS and retained in-frame rearrangements with V and J assigned. These tables miss some clones; where compared with another copy, unresolved V genes account for less than half of the shortfall, and the remainder is unexplained. V, J and clone size derive from that table, while D and trimming were established from the DNA sequence. A total of around 40,000 clones appear in this sample, about four fifths of them only once. The top ten clones comprise under 50% of the sample.

The TCR sequence derives from a man older than 75 with active or convalescent COVID-19. The sequenced material came from peripheral blood. The chain was built from TRBV28 and TRBJ1-1, with TRBD1 perhaps the D gene, on 6 matching bases. The encoded CDR3 is CASSLWGQMNSEAFF. Read as DNA, the sequence is TGTGCCAGCTCCCTTTGGGGGCAGATGAACAGTGAAGCTTTCTTT.